What follows are 4 T cell receptor beta chains derived from one specimen sequenced in a study of cytomegalovirus exposure and HLA in healthy donors. Use of 60 Vbeta and 13 Jbeta primers characterized the PCR. Generated by immunoSEQ multiplex PCR, the TCRdb table keeps only in-frame clones and is missing some. Found here are approximately 100,000 clones, around 66% of them singletons; the top ten hold less than 3.5%. The source material was PBMCs. All receptors come from a woman between 50 and 59 years old in good health and CMV-seronegative.

The chain couples TRBV25-1 to TRBJ2-5; the match to TRBD2 covers 9 bases. The CDR3 contains 17 residues. The J segment lost 5 bases and the V segment lost 5 bases, leaving 15 bases of the junction unmatched. Germline CDR1 is MGHDK and CDR2 is SYGVNS. The CDR3 bases are TGTGCCAGCAGTCTCACGGGACTAGCAACCTCTGGGGAGACCCAGTACTTC. Encoded protein: CASSLTGLATSGETQYF.

The CDR3: CASSQTQGPNEQYF. CDR3 nucleotides: TGTGCCAGCAGCCAAACCCAGGGCCCCAACGAGCAGTACTTC. This chain connects TRBV6-6 to TRBJ2-5, with D maybe TRBD1 (5 bases). With the DNA end fitting TRBJ2-7 better, the J assignment may be wrong. Germline lookup yields CDR1 MNHNY and CDR2 SVGAGI (reference sequence). The CDR3 has 14 residues.

The chain couples TRBV28 to TRBJ1-2; possibly TRBD1 for D (6 bases). Trimming took 7 bases from V and 0 from J, leaving 18 bases between them. This CDR3 contains 16 residues. Per germline, CDR1 MDHEN and CDR2 SYDVKM. The CDR3 spells CASTIAIQGANYGYTF. The CDR3 DNA is TGTGCCAGCACCATAGCCATACAGGGAGCTAACTATGGCTACACCTTC.

The chain combines TRBV28 with TRBJ2-5; tentatively, D is TRBD2 (7 bases). This CDR3 is 15 amino acids long. Per germline, CDR1 MDHEN and CDR2 SYDVKM. The germline V and J ends were trimmed by 7 bases and 3 bases, with 18 bases remaining between them. This chain's CDR3 is CASTTGRGAKETQYF. DNA of the CDR3: TGTGCCAGCACCACGGGACGGGGGGCGAAAGAGACCCAGTACTTC.